The clone carrying this T cell receptor (beta chain) occurred a few times. TCRdb re-derived calls from the 5' RACE reads in MiXCR, one entry per CDR3 protein. The sample yields approximately 46,000 distinct CDR3 sequences, roughly an eighth seen once. This sample stems from a study of T-cell memory formation after mild COVID-19. CDR1 and CDR2 (germline): SGHKS, YYEKEE (reference sequence). This CDR3 has 16 amino acids. Trimming left V 0 bases short and J 6 bases short, with 15 bases between. V and J are TRBV5-5 and TRBJ1-4; perhaps TRBD1 as D (6 bases). The origin of this receptor is a man between 18 and 29 years old who had mild COVID-19 (a few samples of this study predate the infection). Cell type and time point are not known. Sequenced material: PBMCs or a T cell subset sorted from them (not recorded which). CDR3 nucleotide sequence: TGTGCCAGCAGCTTGGCTCCAGGCAGGGGTGATGAAAAACTGTTTTTT. As protein: CASSLAPGRGDEKLFF. The full variable domain, rest sourced from reference TRBV5-5 and TRBJ1-4, is DAGVTQSPTHLIKTRGQQVTLRCSPISGHKSVSWYQQVLGQGPQFIFQYYEKEERGRGNFPDRFSARQFPNYSSELNVNALLLGDSALYLCASSLAPGRGDEKLFFGSGTQLSVL.